The TCR beta chain under discussion was sequenced for a study of PD-1 blockade in classical Hodgkin lymphoma. All patients experienced relapse after autologous stem cell transplantation, and brentuximab vedotin exposure was variable. Complete response, partial response or progressive disease was recorded as best response. This CDR3 has 15 amino acids. Germline V lookup: CDR1 SQVTM, CDR2 ANQGSEA. V was trimmed by 7 bases and J by 2 bases, leaving 18 bases between them. Overall study results and limits: Newly diagnosed patients reportedly trailed healthy donors in baseline TCR diversity. Lower baseline TCR diversity marked trial partial responders and progressors. The CD4+ diversity rise by C4D1 was clearest in complete responders.

Regarding this clone: Its antigen remains unidentified.

Repertoires were generated with immunoSEQ multiplex PCR, while TCRdb's copy carries only in-frame clones and drops some. Of about 85,000 clones in the sample, about nine tenths are singletons; the top ten hold approximately 2.5%. The receptor's source is a human donor with classical Hodgkin lymphoma. The V and J genes are TRBV29-1 and TRBJ1-3; D is possibly TRBD1 (6 bases). The source material was peripheral blood mononuclear cells (PBMCs), sampled before the second cycle of nivolumab. The CDR3 region is CSAVKDGTTGNTIYF. CDR3 DNA: TGCAGCGCTGTTAAGGACGGGACAACTGGAAACACCATATATTTT.